The clone carrying this T cell receptor beta chain was detected only once. This CDR3 spans 15 amino acids. CDR1 and CDR2 from the germline V gene are SEHNR and FQNEAQ (reference sequence). The V gene end was trimmed by 3 bases and the J gene end by 8 bases; junction bases not matched to a gene: 8. The data belong to a study of shared clonotypes between healthy human individuals. The table came from immunoSEQ multiplex PCR; TCRdb's copy has only in-frame clones and leaves some out. Altogether around 1.9 million clones are present, approximately 94% being singletons, with the ten largest covering under 2%. Only CD45RO-negative cells positively selected for CCR7 counted as naive CD8 cells, so terminally differentiated effector memory CD45RA+ cells were excluded.

This chain links TRBV7-9 with TRBJ2-1; TRBD1 matches at 9 bases. Source material: naive CD8+ T cells from PBMCs. The clonotype was recovered from a man younger than 35 in good health. Some clones in this sample may be carry-over from other donors' samples. This CDR3 reads CASSFPGQGIDEQFF. The DNA for the CDR3 is TGTGCCAGCAGCTTTCCGGGACAGGGAATCGATGAGCAGTTCTTC.